These 21 T cell receptor beta chains originate from one sample sequenced in a study of CD8 T cells in ankylosing spondylitis. Whole-study findings and limits: Several highly homologous variants formed a TCR beta motif that appeared characteristic of ankylosing spondylitis blood.

TCRdb re-called the 5' RACE reads with MiXCR, one entry per CDR3 protein. The profile shows 700,000 to 1,000,000 distinct CDR3 sequences, about 11% of them singletons. Which antigens these TCRs recognize remains unknown. Sequencing used blood, either unsorted or a sorted T cell fraction (not recorded which). The receptor source for this set is a male donor with ankylosing spondylitis.

The genes are TRBV7-2 and TRBJ2-5; 12 bases match TRBD1. With 3 bases clipped from V and 5 bases from J, the junction kept 7 bases outside the gene matches. Germline CDR1 and CDR2: SGHTA and FQGNSA. The CDR3 has 16 amino acids. The CDR3: CASSFAGTGGWETQYF. Written as DNA, the CDR3 is TGTGCCAGCAGCTTTGCCGGGACAGGGGGCTGGGAGACCCAGTACTTC.

V usage is TRBV20-1 and J usage is TRBJ2-2, with a possible D match to TRBD2 (6 bases). There are 13 residues in the CDR3. Germline values: CDR1 DFQATT, CDR2 SNEGSKA (reference sequence). The V end was cut by 3 bases, the J end by 6 bases, with 11 bases between. Here the CDR3 DNA reads TGCAGTGCTAGTCGGGGGAAGGCCGGGGAGCTGTTTTTT. Its translation: CSASRGKAGELFF.

The table lists this clonotype with many counts. The CDR3 nucleotides are TGCAGTGCTAGCCACAGGGAAAATACCTATGGCTACACCTTC. It translates to CSASHRENTYGYTF. The chain joins TRBV20-1 to TRBJ1-2, with D maybe TRBD1 (6 bases). The V end was cut by 3 bases, the J end by 4 bases, with 15 bases between. Germline values: CDR1 DFQATT, CDR2 SNEGSKA (reference sequence). The CDR3 totals 14 residues.

This clonotype was observed many times. V gene TRBV4-3 combines with J gene TRBJ2-1; D is uncertain. Between the trimmed V and J ends, which lost 1 base and 5 bases, there was a span of 6 bases. In germline, CDR1 is LGHNA, CDR2 YSLEER. The CDR3 covers 13 residues. The CDR3 nucleotides read TGCGCCAGCAGCCAAGTCGTTAACAATGAGCAGTTCTTC. This codes for CASSQVVNNEQFF.

This clonotype was found a few times. CDR3 DNA: TGTGCCAGCAGTGTGTTTAGGGGGATAGATAGCAATCAGCCCCAGCATTTT. Its protein is CASSVFRGIDSNQPQHF. V gene TRBV2 combines with J gene TRBJ1-5; tentative D call: TRBD1 (6 bases). This CDR3 contains 17 residues. Germline assignment: CDR1 SNHLY and CDR2 FYNNEI. The V end was cut by 4 bases, the J end by 0 bases, with 16 bases between.

The V and J genes are TRBV20-1 and TRBJ2-1; 13 positions match TRBD2. Trimming at V came to 5 bases and at J to 0 bases, leaving 10 bases not matched to a gene. Germline-derived CDR1 and CDR2 are DFQATT and SNEGSKA (reference sequence). The CDR3 runs 18 residues. CDR3 protein: CSAWTSGGGRSSYNEQFF. Written as DNA, the CDR3 is TGCAGTGCTTGGACTAGCGGGGGCGGAAGGAGCTCCTACAATGAGCAGTTCTTC.

The chain links TRBV12-3 or TRBV12-4 to TRBJ1-6; D remains ambiguous. The CDR3 is made up of 12 amino acids. V lost 5 bases and J 10 bases, leaving 9 bases between the germline ends. CDR3 coding DNA: TGTGCCAGCAGTACCGAATACTCACCCCTCCACTTT. Protein sequence: CASSTEYSPLHF.

This clonotype has more than one count but fewer than ten. The V and J genes are TRBV7-2 and TRBJ2-3, with 9 nucleotides matching TRBD2. V shed 2 bases, J shed 5 bases, and the junction held 5 bases outside the gene matches. The CDR3 covers 15 residues. In germline, CDR1 is SGHTA, CDR2 FQGNSA. The CDR3 loop is CASSLIAGAVDTQYF. The CDR3 DNA is TGTGCCAGCAGCTTAATAGCGGGGGCAGTAGATACGCAGTATTTT.

This clonotype was recorded a few times. The rearrangement uses TRBV7-2 and TRBJ2-1; the D gene is possibly TRBD1 (5 bases). The V gene's germline CDR1 is SGHTA and CDR2 FQGNSA. V was shortened by 4 bases and J by 2 bases, with 18 bases between the two germline ends. This CDR3 spans 17 amino acids. CDR3 loop: CASSYPKKGNTYNEQFF. The CDR3, as DNA: TGTGCCAGCAGCTACCCTAAAAAGGGGAACACCTACAATGAGCAGTTCTTC.

V gene TRBV7-9 combines with J gene TRBJ2-4; 10 bases match TRBD2. In germline, CDR1 is SEHNR, CDR2 FQNEAQ (reference sequence). After removal of 5 bases from V and 0 bases from J, the junction contained 4 bases not matched to a gene. This CDR3 spans 16 amino acids. The CDR3 DNA sequence: TGTGCCAGCAGCGCCGCTAGCGGGAGAGCCAAAAACATTCAGTACTTC. Translation: CASSAASGRAKNIQYF. The complete variable domain, with remaining parts taken from reference TRBV7-9 and TRBJ2-4, reads DTGVSQNPRHKITKRGQNVTFRCDPISEHNRLYWYRQTLGQGPEFLTYFQNEAQLEKSRLLSDRFSAERPKGSFSTLEIQRTEQGDSAMYLCASSAASGRAKNIQYFGAGTRLSVL.

This clonotype came up a few times. V is TRBV20-1 and J is TRBJ2-3, with TRBD2 identical over 8 bases. Trimming removed 3 bases from V and 3 bases from J; junction bases left unmatched: 5. CDR3 length equals 14 residues. Germline values: CDR1 DFQATT, CDR2 SNEGSKA (reference sequence). CDR3 in DNA: TGCAGTGCTAGCGACGCGGGGGGTACAGATACGCAGTATTTT. This codes for CSASDAGGTDTQYF.

The chain combines TRBV6-1 with TRBJ1-3; no reliable D call. The germline gives CDR1 MNHNS, CDR2 SASEGT. Trimming pared 4 bases from V and 0 bases from J, leaving 7 bases between. The CDR3 totals 14 residues. CDR3: CASSADGSGNTIYF. In DNA form, the CDR3 reads TGTGCCAGCAGTGCTGACGGCTCTGGAAACACCATATATTTT.

The genes are TRBV20-1 and TRBJ2-5; TRBD2 is a possible D gene (6 bases). Germline V gene sequence: CDR1 DFQATT, CDR2 SNEGSKA (reference sequence). V was pared by 0 bases and J by 5 bases, with 16 bases between. The CDR3 contains 15 residues. The CDR3: CSARDRIGGVETQYF. In nucleotides, the CDR3 is TGCAGTGCTAGAGATCGGATCGGGGGAGTCGAGACCCAGTACTTC.

Notes on this clonotype: This likely traces to a read error, being one base from a far larger clone. The chain recombines TRBV12-3 or TRBV12-4 with TRBJ2-3; D call uncertain. The CDR3 runs to 11 residues. V dropped 8 bases and J dropped 5 bases, with 8 bases sitting between them. The CDR3, as DNA: TGTGCCAGCGGCTTAGGAGATACGCAGTATTTT. This encodes CASGLGDTQYF.

Many counts were recorded for this clonotype. This sequence joins TRBV29-1 and TRBJ2-7, with D perhaps being TRBD1 or TRBD2 (5 bases each). CDR3 length: 13 amino acids. Trimming took off 5 bases at V and 5 bases at J, with 16 bases between the two ends. Germline V gene sequence: CDR1 SQVTM, CDR2 ANQGSEA. The DNA for the CDR3 is TGCAGCGTTACCGGGACGGGCCTAGACGAGCAGTACTTC. This codes for CSVTGTGLDEQYF.

A few counts support this clonotype. The V gene is TRBV28, the J gene TRBJ2-5, with unresolved D. Germline V gene data show CDR1 as MDHEN and CDR2 as SYDVKM. V was clipped by 5 bases and J by 0 bases, with 7 bases between them. The CDR3 totals 13 residues. The CDR3 region has the DNA TGTGCCAGCAGTCGATATAACCAAGAGACCCAGTACTTC. It codes for CASSRYNQETQYF.

This chain joins TRBV5-1 and TRBJ2-2, with unresolved D. Germline CDR1 reads SGHRS; CDR2 reads YFSETQ. This CDR3 is built from 12 residues. With 4 bases removed from V and 3 bases from J, the gap between germline ends came to 4 bases. This chain's CDR3 is CASSVYTGELFF. CDR3 DNA sequence: TGCGCCAGCAGCGTCTACACCGGGGAGCTGTTTTTT.

This clonotype was detected a few times. The chain carries TRBV29-1 and TRBJ2-7; no clear D gene. This CDR3 region has 12 residues. Germline-derived CDR1 and CDR2 are SQVTM and ANQGSEA. V lost 6 bases and J lost 1, with 10 bases in between. The CDR3 sequence is CSVVRGSYEQYF. The CDR3 bases are TGCAGCGTGGTACGAGGTTCCTACGAGCAGTACTTC.

The chain carries TRBV6-2 or TRBV6-3 and TRBJ1-6; TRBD1 might be the D (5 bases). The V end lost 4 bases, the J end lost 14 bases, and 15 bases lay between the germline ends. The CDR3 totals 13 residues. From germline, CDR1 is MNHEY and CDR2 SVGEGT. The CDR3 coding sequence is TGTGCCAGCAGTTCCTCCGGGGCAACGACCCTCCACTTT. Translation gives CASSSSGATTLHF.

There are a few counts of this clonotype. The genes are TRBV27 and TRBJ1-1, with D possibly TRBD1 on 6 matching bases. The germline CDR1 and CDR2 sequences are MNHEY and SMNVEV (reference sequence). The length of the CDR3 is 16 residues. Trimming shortened V by 1 base and J by 0 bases, and 12 bases separated the two germline ends. The CDR3 protein is CASSLWGAVVNTEAFF. CDR3 bases: TGTGCCAGCAGTTTATGGGGGGCGGTGGTGAACACTGAAGCTTTCTTT.

This clonotype was picked up many times. The chain combines TRBV27 with TRBJ2-1, with 9 bases that match TRBD2. The germline V gene encodes CDR1 MNHEY and CDR2 SMNVEV (reference sequence). This CDR3 spans 16 amino acids. Trimming cost V 1 base and J 4 bases; bases outside gene matches: 5. The CDR3 loop reads CASSLWLAGEYNEQFF. CDR3 bases: TGTGCCAGCAGTTTATGGTTAGCGGGAGAATACAATGAGCAGTTCTTC.